A single sample is the source of the 14 T cell receptor beta chains below, sequenced in a study of T cell repertoires in cytomegalovirus infection. TCRdb analysed the reads with MiXCR anew, one entry per CDR3 protein. The data hold approximately 590,000 distinct CDR3 sequences, with 40% observed a single time. No cognate antigen is known for these TCRs. This specimen consisted of cultured PBMCs, obtained from culture after CMV antigen stimulation. Receptor source: a human donor in good health (CMV status not recorded). Some clones in this sample may be carry-over from other donors' samples.

V gene TRBV12-3 or TRBV12-4 combines with J gene TRBJ2-3; D uncertain. The V and J ends lost 2 bases and 5 bases respectively, with 8 bases between them. The CDR3 is 13 residues long. The CDR3 DNA reads as TGTGCCAGCAGTTTACGGAGTAGAGATACGCAGTATTTT. Its translation: CASSLRSRDTQYF.

The chain employs TRBV5-1 and TRBJ2-4, with a possible D match to TRBD2 (6 bases). Germline V CDR1 and CDR2: SGHRS, YFSETQ. The CDR3 contains 15 residues. Trimming shortened V by 3 bases and J by 9 bases, and 19 bases separated the two germline ends. CDR3 in DNA: TGCGCCAGCAGCTGGGACTCGGGGGAGTCGATCATTCAGTACTTC. Its translation is CASSWDSGESIIQYF.

The chain has TRBV19 and TRBJ1-1, with TRBD1 as a possible D gene (6 bases). V lost 5 bases, J lost 11 bases, and 18 bases lay in between. The CDR3 spans 13 residues. Looked up from germline, CDR1 is LNHDA and CDR2 is SQIVND (reference sequence). In DNA, the CDR3 is TGTGCCAGTAGTTTCGAACAGGGTCGAAATGCTTTCTTT. Translation: CASSFEQGRNAFF.

V and J are TRBV4-1 and TRBJ2-1; 8 nucleotides line up with TRBD1. CDR3 length: 15 amino acids. The trim removed 3 bases at V and 7 bases at J, leaving 8 bases unmatched. The germline gives CDR1 MGHRA, CDR2 YSYEKL. The CDR3 region is CASSQGQGARNEQFF. DNA for the CDR3: TGCGCCAGCAGCCAGGGGCAGGGGGCGCGGAATGAGCAGTTCTTC.

The V and J genes are TRBV12-3 or TRBV12-4 and TRBJ2-3; D may be TRBD1 or TRBD2 (5 bases each). Trimming left V 6 bases short and J 4 bases short, with 23 bases between. CDR3 size: 17 residues. The CDR3 reads CASSPLPGPLTADTQYF. Written as DNA, the CDR3 is TGTGCCAGCAGCCCCCTACCGGGACCCCTTACGGCAGATACGCAGTATTTT.

The chain joins TRBV7-9 to TRBJ2-1; D remains ambiguous. This CDR3 comprises 17 residues. V lost 0 bases to trimming and J lost 2 bases, with 14 bases between them. CDR1 and CDR2 (germline): SEHNR, FQNEAQ (reference sequence). The CDR3 region is CASSLAFSDRTYNEQFF. CDR3 in DNA: TGTGCCAGCAGCTTAGCGTTTTCGGACCGGACCTACAATGAGCAGTTCTTC.

The chain carries TRBV6-2 or TRBV6-3 and TRBJ2-5, with 7 bases that match TRBD2. V shed 8 bases and J 4 bases; nucleotides not matched to a gene: 13. Germline V gene data show CDR1 as MNHEY and CDR2 as SVGEGT. The CDR3 is 15 amino acids. CDR3 sequence: CASGTGRPARETQYF. In DNA form, the CDR3 reads TGTGCCAGCGGTACCGGGAGGCCGGCACGAGAGACCCAGTACTTC.

This clonotype was seen a handful of times. The chain couples TRBV7-2 to TRBJ2-3; unclear D gene. This CDR3 has 13 residues. Germline lookup yields CDR1 SGHTA and CDR2 FQGNSA. V was clipped by 1 base and J by 4 bases, with 6 bases between them. This chain's CDR3 is CASSLDPADTQYF. The CDR3 nucleotides read TGTGCCAGCAGCTTAGACCCGGCAGATACGCAGTATTTT.

The gene calls are TRBV6-6 and TRBJ1-1; no clear D gene. The CDR3 loop spans 15 amino acids. Trimming left V 6 bases short and J 4 bases short, with 18 bases between. Germline V gene lookup returns CDR1 MNHNY and CDR2 SVGAGI (reference sequence). CDR3 residues: CASSPQPGQTTEAFF. DNA of the CDR3: TGTGCCAGCAGCCCACAACCGGGTCAGACCACTGAAGCTTTCTTT.

This chain uses TRBV6-2 or TRBV6-3 with TRBJ2-7; D ambiguous. The germline V gene encodes CDR1 MNHEY and CDR2 SVGEGT. Trimming cost V 4 bases and J 8 bases, with 12 bases left between them. The CDR3 runs 12 residues. CDR3: CASSSSGVKQYF. The CDR3 nucleotides read TGTGCCAGCAGTTCCTCTGGGGTGAAGCAGTACTTC.

In regard to this clonotype: The junction and the germline gene differ at one end; a read error may be behind it. This chain uses TRBV7-9 with TRBJ2-7; D is unclear. CDR3 length: 14 residues. Germline CDR1 is SEHNR and CDR2 is FQNEAQ (reference sequence). CDR3 sequence: CASSFSPSDYVQYF. CDR3 coding DNA: TGTGCCAGCAGCTTTTCCCCGTCAGATTACGTGCAGTACTTC. Together with reference TRBV7-9 and TRBJ2-7, the CDR3 gives the full variable domain: DTGVSQNPRHKITKRGQNVTFRCDPISEHNRLYWYRQTLGQGPEFLTYFQNEAQLEKSRLLSDRFSAERPKGSFSTLEIQRTEQGDSAMYLCASSFSPSDYVQYFGPGTRLTVT.

This chain connects TRBV4-1 to TRBJ2-5; D is ambiguous. Deletions cut 0 bases from V and 1 base from J, with 6 bases between. The CDR3 is made up of 14 amino acids. Looked up from germline, CDR1 is MGHRA and CDR2 is YSYEKL. CDR3 region: CASSQDDFQETQYF. The DNA of the CDR3 is TGCGCCAGCAGCCAAGATGACTTCCAAGAGACCCAGTACTTC.

This clonotype was counted only a few times. The chain combines TRBV12-3 or TRBV12-4 with TRBJ1-5; D uncertain. The V gene lost 5 bases and the J gene lost 6 bases, with 11 bases spanning the gap. There are 13 residues in the CDR3. DNA of the CDR3: TGTGCCAGCAGTACAGAGGCCGGTCAGCCCCAGCATTTT. As protein: CASSTEAGQPQHF.

The genes are TRBV7-4 and TRBJ1-2; TRBD1 matches at 8 bases. With V trimmed by 2 bases and J by 0 bases, 17 bases remained unmatched. There are 20 residues in the CDR3. Per germline, CDR1 SGHVT and CDR2 SQSDAQ. CDR3 protein: CASSLLYPADREGSNYGYTF. CDR3 sequence (DNA): TGTGCCAGCAGCTTATTGTACCCCGCGGACAGGGAAGGTTCTAACTATGGCTACACCTTC. Full variable domain (outside the CDR3, taken from reference TRBV7-4 and TRBJ1-2): GAGVSQSPRYKVAKRGRDVALRCDSISGHVTLYWYRQTLGQGSEVLTYSQSDAQRDKSGRPSGRFSAERPERSVSTLKIQRTEQGDSAVYLCASSLLYPADREGSNYGYTFGSGTRLTVV.